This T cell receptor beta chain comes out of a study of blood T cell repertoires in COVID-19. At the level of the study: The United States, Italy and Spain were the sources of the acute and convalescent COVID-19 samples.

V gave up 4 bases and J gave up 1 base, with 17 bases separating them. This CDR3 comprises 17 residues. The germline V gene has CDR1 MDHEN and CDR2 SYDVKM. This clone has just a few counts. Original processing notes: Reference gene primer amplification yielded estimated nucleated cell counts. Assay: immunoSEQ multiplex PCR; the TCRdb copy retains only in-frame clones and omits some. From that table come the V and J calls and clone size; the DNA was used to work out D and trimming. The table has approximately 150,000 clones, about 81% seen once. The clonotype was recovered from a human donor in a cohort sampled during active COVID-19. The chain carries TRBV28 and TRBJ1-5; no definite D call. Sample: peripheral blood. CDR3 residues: CASSSTRRTLSNQPQHF. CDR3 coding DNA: TGTGCCAGCAGTTCCACTCGTCGAACCCTAAGCAATCAGCCCCAGCATTTT.